This TCR beta chain was recovered during a study of CD4 T cells in relation to SARS-CoV-2 and coronaviruses. Findings and caveats of the study: Each donor contributed either pre-pandemic or post-infection samples, not both.

Remarks on this clone: Its specificity is unknown.

Before the COVID-19 pandemic, during about 2011-2019, CD4+ T cells were taken from unexposed donors. The CDR3 is 12 residues long. Trimming cost V 4 bases and J 7 bases, with 7 bases left between them. Germline values: CDR1 KGHDR, CDR2 SFDVKD. Clones were read by immunoSEQ multiplex PCR, and TCRdb kept only the in-frame ones, dropping some. The repertoire holds about 59,000 clones, with 75% to 90% as singletons. Sequencing was done on a sample of memory CD4+ T cells from PBMCs. The receptor was isolated from a human donor in good health. The chain recombines TRBV24-1 with TRBJ2-1; D remains unclear. The CDR3 is CATSDQTNEQFF. CDR3 DNA: TGTGCCACCAGTGACCAAACTAATGAGCAGTTCTTC.